Listed below are T cell receptor beta chains from one sample, sequenced in a study of identical twins. TCRdb re-analysed the 5' RACE reads in MiXCR, keeping a single row per CDR3 protein. The sample contains about 570,000 distinct CDR3 sequences, 9.6% of which appear only once. This sample also appeared in a second study, on yellow fever vaccine responses in identical twins.

The specimen was PBMCs. The source of these receptors is a woman under 30 in good health. Each CDR3 is given with its conserved first and last residue. The order of the fields is clone size, D gene, CDR3 length, V gene, J gene, CDR3 protein, CDR3 DNA. A D gene is named only where the DNA matches it firmly. Clone size appears in some rows only: once, few, many, or a class for an expanded clone.

>few|NA|14|TRBV5-1|TRBJ2-5
CASSWGLGQETQYF
TGCGCCAGCAGCTGGGGTCTAGGCCAAGAGACCCAGTACTTC
>few|NA|12|TRBV27|TRBJ1-4
CASSGPTGKLFF
TGTGCCAGTTCGGGACCGACGGGAAAACTGTTTTTT
>many|NA|14|TRBV5-1|TRBJ1-1
CASSLVPGNTEAFF
TGCGCCAGCAGCTTGGTTCCAGGGAACACTGAAGCTTTCTTT
>NA|NA|12|TRBV19|TRBJ2-2
CASSNRHGELFF
TGTGCCAGTAGTAATCGACACGGGGAGCTGTTTTTT
>many|NA|14|TRBV9|TRBJ2-1
CASSLGGSLPEQFF
TGTGCCAGCAGTTTAGGAGGCAGTCTACCTGAGCAGTTCTTC
>many|NA|12|TRBV7-2|TRBJ2-3
CASSLDPDTQYF
TGTGCCAGCAGCTTAGATCCAGATACGCAGTATTTT
>NA|NA|13|TRBV12-3/TRBV12-4|TRBJ2-5
CASSLAFGETQYF
TGTGCCAGCAGTTTAGCGTTCGGGGAGACCCAGTACTTC
>many|NA|14|TRBV2|TRBJ1-1
CATSIRAVNTEAFF
TGTGCCACATCCATTCGGGCTGTGAACACTGAAGCTTTCTTT
>many|NA|13|TRBV11-2|TRBJ1-1
CASSLDWVAEAFF
TGTGCCAGCAGCTTAGATTGGGTCGCTGAAGCTTTCTTT
>few|NA|16|TRBV15|TRBJ2-5
CATSRPRMQYQETQYF
TGTGCCACCAGCAGGCCTAGAATGCAGTACCAAGAGACCCAGTACTTC
>many|TRBD2|16|TRBV5-1|TRBJ2-3
CASSPRTSGGADTQYF
TGCGCCAGCAGCCCGAGGACTAGCGGGGGGGCAGATACGCAGTATTTT
>few|NA|13|TRBV27|TRBJ1-1
CASSSEMETEAFF
TGTGCCAGCAGTTCCGAAATGGAGACTGAAGCTTTCTTT
>few|NA|12|TRBV7-9|TRBJ2-3
CATNAGIDTQYF
TGTGCCACTAATGCGGGCATTGATACGCAGTATTTT
>NA|NA|15|TRBV29-1|TRBJ2-6
CSVEDPRVGANVLTF
TGCAGCGTTGAAGATCCGAGGGTCGGGGCCAACGTCCTGACTTTC
>many|TRBD1|15|TRBV3-1|TRBJ2-5
CASSFRQGVGETQYF
TGTGCCAGCAGCTTCCGACAGGGAGTGGGAGAGACCCAGTACTTC
>NA|NA|12|TRBV4-3|TRBJ2-3
CASSPMRYTQYF
TGCGCCAGCAGCCCGATGCGATATACGCAGTATTTT
>few|NA|14|TRBV12-3/TRBV12-4|TRBJ1-4
CASRGPGPNEKLFF
TGTGCCAGCAGGGGACCGGGCCCTAATGAAAAACTGTTTTTT
>many|NA|14|TRBV20-1|TRBJ1-1
CSATTVDAWTEAFF
TGCAGTGCGACCACAGTTGACGCCTGGACTGAAGCTTTCTTT
>few|TRBD2|17|TRBV29-1|TRBJ2-3
CSVERLAKQLPSDTQYF
TGCAGCGTTGAAAGACTAGCGAAACAGTTACCCTCGGATACGCAGTATTTT
>many|TRBD2|17|TRBV20-1|TRBJ2-1
CSARISRGAGAYNEQFF
TGCAGTGCTAGGATCTCTCGTGGGGCGGGGGCCTACAATGAGCAGTTCTTC
>few|NA|13|TRBV14|TRBJ2-2
CASGVGNTGELFF
TGTGCTTCTGGGGTTGGCAACACCGGGGAGCTGTTTTTT
>few|NA|15|TRBV27|TRBJ2-3
CASSYERPSTDTQYF
TGTGCCAGCAGTTATGAGAGGCCGAGCACAGATACGCAGTATTTT
>many|NA|13|TRBV24-1|TRBJ2-2
CATSWGRNGELFF
TGTGCCACCAGTTGGGGGAGAAACGGGGAGCTGTTTTTT
>NA|NA|16|TRBV7-6|TRBJ2-1
CASSLDYWSSYNEQFF
TGTGCCAGCAGCTTAGACTACTGGAGCTCCTACAATGAGCAGTTCTTC
>many|NA|15|TRBV28|TRBJ1-5
CASSLFKGGNQPQHF
TGTGCCAGCAGTTTGTTCAAGGGAGGCAATCAGCCCCAGCATTTT
>NA|TRBD2|15|TRBV29-1|TRBJ2-2
CSVVRGSLYSGELFF
TGCAGCGTTGTTCGCGGGAGCCTTTACAGCGGGGAGCTGTTTTTT
>NA|NA|13|TRBV25-1|TRBJ2-7
CASRLVGSYEQYF
TGTGCCAGCAGACTGGTGGGATCCTACGAGCAGTACTTC
>NA|NA|15|TRBV27|TRBJ2-7
CASSLVLGTSYEQYF
TGTGCCAGCAGCCTTGTCCTGGGGACCTCCTACGAGCAGTACTTC
>many|NA|13|TRBV20-1|TRBJ2-7
CSARTGRAYEQYF
TGCAGTGCTAGGACAGGTCGGGCCTACGAGCAGTACTTC
>NA|NA|16|TRBV7-3|TRBJ2-2
CASSATEGKNTGELFF
TGTGCCAGCAGCGCTACAGAGGGGAAGAACACCGGGGAGCTGTTTTTT
>many|NA|11|TRBV12-3/TRBV12-4|TRBJ1-1
CASSLVPKAFF
TGTGCCAGCAGTTTAGTCCCTAAGGCTTTCTTT
>NA|NA|14|TRBV30|TRBJ2-7
CALDATGASYEQYF
TGTGCTTTGGACGCCACAGGTGCTTCCTACGAGCAGTACTTC
>NA|TRBD2|18|TRBV11-1|TRBJ2-4
CASSPRAGGKIDKNIQYF
TGTGCCAGCAGTCCTCGGGCGGGGGGGAAGATCGACAAAAACATTCAGTACTTC
>NA|TRBD1|16|TRBV7-9|TRBJ2-3
CASSFSRDRDTDTQYF
TGTGCCAGCAGCTTCAGCCGGGACAGAGACACAGATACGCAGTATTTT
>NA|NA|16|TRBV12-3/TRBV12-4|TRBJ2-6
CASSQKVGSAANVLTF
TGTGCCAGCAGTCAGAAGGTTGGGAGCGCGGCCAACGTCCTGACTTTC
>NA|NA|17|TRBV4-3|TRBJ2-2
CASSQDLAGGITGELFF
TGCGCCAGCAGCCAAGATCTCGCCGGGGGCATCACCGGGGAGCTGTTTTTT
>NA|TRBD2|13|TRBV7-2|TRBJ2-1
CASRGGGGNEQFF
TGTGCCAGCAGGGGAGGCGGGGGAAATGAGCAGTTCTTC
>NA|NA|13|TRBV2|TRBJ2-3
CASSAPLADTQYF
TGTGCCAGCAGTGCACCCCTGGCAGATACGCAGTATTTT
>NA|NA|13|TRBV6-2/TRBV6-3|TRBJ2-1
CASWGGRYNEQFF
TGTGCCAGTTGGGGTGGGAGATACAATGAGCAGTTCTTC
>NA|TRBD2|13|TRBV20-1|TRBJ2-7
CRARAGDSYEQYF
TGCAGGGCCCGTGCGGGGGACTCCTACGAGCAGTACTTC
>NA|TRBD1|13|TRBV5-1|TRBJ1-2
CASSLDPGQPPAF
TGCGCCAGCAGCTTGGACCCGGGACAGCCTCCAGCCTTC
>NA|TRBD2|14|TRBV10-3|TRBJ2-1
CAIKAGGPFNEQFF
TGTGCCATCAAGGCGGGGGGGCCGTTCAATGAGCAGTTCTTC
>many|TRBD2|15|TRBV3-1|TRBJ2-1
CASSQAGSSYNEQFF
TGCGCCAGCAGCCAAGCGGGGAGCTCCTACAATGAGCAGTTCTTC
>few|TRBD1|16|TRBV12-3/TRBV12-4|TRBJ2-2
CASSPDRVVNTGELFF
TGTGCCAGCAGTCCCGACAGGGTAGTCAACACCGGGGAGCTGTTTTTT
>NA|NA|16|TRBV28|TRBJ2-7
CASSSQLGAKTYEQYF
TGTGCCAGCAGTTCGCAGTTGGGGGCTAAAACCTACGAGCAGTACTTC
>few|TRBD2|19|TRBV6-2/TRBV6-3|TRBJ2-2
CASMGERESLAVNTGELFF
TGTGCCAGCATGGGGGAACGAGAATCCCTAGCGGTCAACACCGGGGAGCTGTTTTTT
>few|NA|13|TRBV20-1|TRBJ2-4
CSAGGVAKNIQYF
TGCAGTGCAGGCGGGGTAGCCAAAAACATTCAGTACTTC
>many|NA|15|TRBV12-3/TRBV12-4|TRBJ2-3
CASRASGDHTDTQYF
TGTGCCAGCAGGGCCTCGGGGGACCACACAGATACGCAGTATTTT
>NA|TRBD2|16|TRBV4-3|TRBJ2-3
CASSQGLAEGTDTQYF
TGCGCCAGCAGCCAGGGACTAGCGGAGGGCACAGATACGCAGTATTTT
>many|NA|14|TRBV7-2|TRBJ2-2
CASSQTTNTGELFF
TGTGCCAGCAGCCAAACAACAAACACCGGGGAGCTGTTTTTT
>few|NA|16|TRBV4-3|TRBJ2-1
CASSLQLGRAGNEQFF
TGCGCCAGCAGCCTACAATTGGGACGGGCGGGGAATGAGCAGTTCTTC
>few|TRBD1|14|TRBV28|TRBJ2-1
CASRSNTGVDEQFF
TGTGCCAGCAGAAGCAACACAGGGGTAGATGAGCAGTTCTTC
>NA|NA|13|TRBV12-3/TRBV12-4|TRBJ2-2
CASSSAGGGELFF
TGTGCCAGCAGCTCAGCTGGGGGCGGGGAGCTGTTTTTT
>NA|TRBD1|15|TRBV2|TRBJ2-5
CASSYGTGLGQTQYF
TGTGCCAGCAGTTACGGGACAGGGCTGGGACAGACCCAGTACTTC